These T cell receptor beta chains were read from a single sample in a study of blood T cell repertoires in COVID-19. Method: immunoSEQ multiplex PCR; TCRdb's copy keeps in-frame clones and lacks some. Of about 270,000 clones in the sample, 81% are singletons; the top ten hold about 2.9%. The sample consisted of peripheral blood. These receptors were taken from a woman aged 60-75 years with active or convalescent COVID-19. Each CDR3 is given with its conserved first and last residue. The D gene is left open where the match is weak. The size field is filled for only some rows; it gives once, few, many or a size class.

clone_size: NA; v_call: TRBV4-2; d_call: TRBD2; j_call: TRBJ2-1; cdr3_aa: CASSQEVRTSGLGEQFF; cdr3_nt: TGTGCCAGCAGCCAAGAGGTCCGGACTAGCGGGCTTGGTGAGCAGTTCTTC
clone_size: NA; v_call: TRBV28; d_call: TRBD1; j_call: TRBJ2-7; cdr3_aa: CASSLLGTVYYEQYF; cdr3_nt: TGTGCCAGCAGTTTACTTGGGACAGTCTACTACGAGCAGTACTTC
clone_size: NA; v_call: TRBV27; d_call: TRBD1; j_call: TRBJ1-2; cdr3_aa: CASSPRAPRQGYGYTF; cdr3_nt: TGTGCCAGCAGTCCGCGCGCCCCCCGACAGGGCTATGGCTACACCTTC
clone_size: NA; v_call: TRBV19; d_call: NA; j_call: TRBJ1-5; cdr3_aa: CASSYLGGGNQPQHF; cdr3_nt: TGTGCCAGTAGTTACTTGGGGGGAGGGAATCAGCCCCAGCATTTT
clone_size: NA; v_call: TRBV2; d_call: TRBD1; j_call: TRBJ2-6; cdr3_aa: CASSEGQGLASSNVLTF; cdr3_nt: TGTGCCAGCAGTGAAGGACAGGGGTTGGCGAGTTCCAACGTCCTGACTTTC
clone_size: once; v_call: TRBV19; d_call: TRBD1; j_call: TRBJ2-7; cdr3_aa: CASSQIGQGEQYF; cdr3_nt: TGTGCCAGTAGCCAAATCGGACAGGGCGAGCAGTACTTC
clone_size: NA; v_call: TRBV4-3; d_call: NA; j_call: TRBJ1-3; cdr3_aa: CASSQVQWGSAGNTIYF; cdr3_nt: TGCGCCAGCAGCCAAGTCCAGTGGGGTAGCGCTGGAAACACCATATATTTT
clone_size: NA; v_call: TRBV5-1; d_call: TRBD1; j_call: TRBJ2-1; cdr3_aa: CASSLAQGAPNEQFF; cdr3_nt: TGCGCCAGCAGCTTGGCCCAGGGGGCCCCCAATGAGCAGTTCTTC
clone_size: NA; v_call: TRBV12-3/TRBV12-4; d_call: NA; j_call: TRBJ1-2; cdr3_aa: CASSHWGDGYTF; cdr3_nt: TGTGCCAGCAGTCACTGGGGCGATGGCTACACCTTC
clone_size: NA; v_call: TRBV4-2; d_call: NA; j_call: TRBJ1-1; cdr3_aa: CASSQDLRQPNTEAFF; cdr3_nt: TGTGCCAGCAGCCAAGATCTTAGACAACCGAACACTGAAGCTTTCTTT
clone_size: many; v_call: TRBV19; d_call: TRBD1; j_call: TRBJ1-1; cdr3_aa: CASRQGGVNTEAFF; cdr3_nt: TGTGCCAGCCGACAGGGTGGGGTGAACACTGAAGCTTTCTTT
clone_size: NA; v_call: TRBV30; d_call: NA; j_call: TRBJ1-1; cdr3_aa: CAWSPGGTEAFF; cdr3_nt: TGTGCCTGGAGTCCCGGGGGCACTGAAGCTTTCTTT
clone_size: NA; v_call: TRBV18; d_call: TRBD1; j_call: TRBJ1-2; cdr3_aa: CASSLETGKDYTF; cdr3_nt: TGTGCCAGCTCACTCGAGACAGGGAAAGACTACACCTTC
clone_size: NA; v_call: TRBV9; d_call: TRBD1; j_call: TRBJ1-3; cdr3_aa: CASSERQGSSGNTIYF; cdr3_nt: TGTGCCAGCAGCGAGAGACAGGGTTCCTCTGGAAACACCATATATTTT
clone_size: NA; v_call: TRBV29-1; d_call: TRBD1; j_call: TRBJ1-5; cdr3_aa: CSVSVRGQVAEPQHF; cdr3_nt: TGCAGCGTCTCTGTACGCGGACAGGTAGCGGAGCCGCAGCATTTT
clone_size: NA; v_call: TRBV14; d_call: TRBD1; j_call: TRBJ2-1; cdr3_aa: CASSQDRGQGNEQFF; cdr3_nt: TGTGCCAGCAGCCAAGATCGGGGACAGGGGAATGAGCAGTTCTTC
clone_size: NA; v_call: TRBV7-3; d_call: NA; j_call: TRBJ2-2; cdr3_aa: CASGTRGELFF; cdr3_nt: TGTGCCAGCGGCACCAGGGGGGAGCTGTTTTTT
clone_size: NA; v_call: TRBV2; d_call: NA; j_call: TRBJ1-4; cdr3_aa: CASKFGGLNEKLFF; cdr3_nt: TGTGCCAGCAAGTTTGGTGGCCTTAATGAAAAACTGTTTTTT
clone_size: NA; v_call: TRBV2; d_call: NA; j_call: TRBJ1-6; cdr3_aa: CASTTTGFGSPLHF; cdr3_nt: TGTGCCAGCACCACCACAGGGTTCGGTTCACCCCTCCACTTT
clone_size: NA; v_call: TRBV18; d_call: NA; j_call: TRBJ1-2; cdr3_aa: CASSPRNSYGYTF; cdr3_nt: TGTGCCAGCTCACCACGCAACAGCTATGGCTACACCTTC
clone_size: NA; v_call: TRBV19; d_call: NA; j_call: TRBJ1-1; cdr3_aa: CASSYTRRNTEAFF; cdr3_nt: TGTGCCAGTAGTTATACACGCAGGAACACTGAAGCTTTCTTT
clone_size: NA; v_call: TRBV7-6; d_call: TRBD2; j_call: TRBJ2-7; cdr3_aa: CASSLSSGTEQYF; cdr3_nt: TGTGCCAGCAGCTTGTCGAGCGGGACCGAGCAGTACTTC
clone_size: NA; v_call: TRBV6-1; d_call: NA; j_call: TRBJ2-7; cdr3_aa: CASSEQGSYEQYF; cdr3_nt: TGTGCCAGCAGTGAACAGGGCTCCTACGAGCAGTACTTC
clone_size: NA; v_call: TRBV10-3; d_call: NA; j_call: TRBJ1-1; cdr3_aa: CAISGSTGDTEAFF; cdr3_nt: TGTGCCATCAGCGGTAGCACGGGGGACACTGAAGCTTTCTTT
clone_size: NA; v_call: TRBV6-5; d_call: NA; j_call: TRBJ1-6; cdr3_aa: CASRSSYNSPLHF; cdr3_nt: TGTGCCAGCCGGAGCTCCTATAATTCACCCCTCCACTTT
clone_size: once; v_call: TRBV30; d_call: NA; j_call: TRBJ2-1; cdr3_aa: CAWKTVSSYNEQFF; cdr3_nt: TGTGCCTGGAAGACAGTTAGCTCCTACAATGAGCAGTTCTTC
clone_size: few; v_call: TRBV15; d_call: NA; j_call: TRBJ1-1; cdr3_aa: CATSIEGGYTEAFF; cdr3_nt: TGTGCCACCAGCATTGAGGGAGGGTACACTGAAGCTTTCTTT
clone_size: NA; v_call: TRBV5-1; d_call: NA; j_call: TRBJ2-7; cdr3_aa: CASSLVGGGGYEQYF; cdr3_nt: TGCGCCAGCAGCTTGGTCGGCGGAGGAGGCTACGAGCAGTACTTC
clone_size: NA; v_call: TRBV6-2/TRBV6-3; d_call: TRBD1; j_call: TRBJ1-5; cdr3_aa: CASSPRTGINQPQHF; cdr3_nt: TGTGCCAGCAGTCCCCGGACAGGGATTAATCAGCCCCAGCATTTT
clone_size: NA; v_call: TRBV5-4; d_call: TRBD2; j_call: TRBJ2-2; cdr3_aa: CASSPASGGAGGELFF; cdr3_nt: TGTGCCAGCAGCCCTGCTAGCGGGGGGGCCGGCGGGGAGCTGTTTTTT
clone_size: NA; v_call: TRBV5-1; d_call: NA; j_call: TRBJ2-3; cdr3_aa: CASSLAGRSTQYF; cdr3_nt: TGCGCCAGCAGCTTGGCAGGTAGATCTACGCAGTATTTT
clone_size: NA; v_call: TRBV18; d_call: TRBD1; j_call: TRBJ1-5; cdr3_aa: CASSPTGVEQPQHF; cdr3_nt: TGTGCCAGCTCTCCCACAGGGGTAGAGCAGCCCCAGCATTTT
clone_size: NA; v_call: TRBV5-1; d_call: TRBD1; j_call: TRBJ2-7; cdr3_aa: CASSLDRGSSYEQYF; cdr3_nt: TGCGCCAGCAGCTTGGACAGGGGAAGCTCCTACGAGCAGTACTTC
clone_size: NA; v_call: TRBV19; d_call: TRBD1; j_call: TRBJ1-1; cdr3_aa: CASSTTWDSNTEAFF; cdr3_nt: TGTGCCAGTAGTACGACCTGGGACAGCAACACTGAAGCTTTCTTT
clone_size: NA; v_call: TRBV11-2; d_call: NA; j_call: TRBJ2-3; cdr3_aa: CASSPHRQASTDTQYF; cdr3_nt: TGTGCCAGCAGCCCCCACAGACAGGCTAGCACAGATACGCAGTATTTT
clone_size: NA; v_call: TRBV10-3; d_call: TRBD1; j_call: TRBJ1-1; cdr3_aa: CAISGPGQGRTEAFF; cdr3_nt: TGTGCCATCAGTGGGCCGGGACAGGGAAGGACTGAAGCTTTCTTT
clone_size: NA; v_call: TRBV9; d_call: TRBD1; j_call: TRBJ1-1; cdr3_aa: CASSVETGTGAEAFF; cdr3_nt: TGTGCCAGCAGCGTAGAAACCGGGACAGGCGCCGAAGCTTTCTTT
clone_size: NA; v_call: TRBV9; d_call: TRBD2; j_call: TRBJ2-3; cdr3_aa: CASSVSGGVTDTQYF; cdr3_nt: TGTGCCAGCAGCGTAAGCGGGGGGGTCACAGATACGCAGTATTTT
clone_size: NA; v_call: TRBV5-1; d_call: NA; j_call: TRBJ1-1; cdr3_aa: CASSWRAGSMNTEAFF; cdr3_nt: TGCGCCAGCAGCTGGAGGGCGGGCTCGATGAACACTGAAGCTTTCTTT
clone_size: NA; v_call: TRBV3-1/TRBV3-2; d_call: NA; j_call: TRBJ1-3; cdr3_aa: CASSDSWGSGNTIYF; cdr3_nt: TGTGCCAGCAGCGACAGTTGGGGCTCTGGAAACACCATATATTTT
clone_size: NA; v_call: TRBV15; d_call: NA; j_call: TRBJ2-7; cdr3_aa: CATSRDPRGEQYF; cdr3_nt: TGTGCCACCAGCAGAGACCCTAGGGGGGAGCAGTACTTC
clone_size: NA; v_call: TRBV7-3; d_call: TRBD1; j_call: TRBJ1-1; cdr3_aa: CASSLDRVNTEAFF; cdr3_nt: TGTGCCAGCAGCTTAGACAGGGTGAACACTGAAGCTTTCTTT
clone_size: NA; v_call: TRBV10-3; d_call: NA; j_call: TRBJ1-1; cdr3_aa: CAISEGNKKNTEAFF; cdr3_nt: TGTGCCATCAGTGAGGGCAACAAGAAGAACACTGAAGCTTTCTTT
clone_size: NA; v_call: TRBV7-9; d_call: TRBD1; j_call: TRBJ1-2; cdr3_aa: CASSHTGQVNYGYTF; cdr3_nt: TGTGCCAGCAGCCACACAGGACAGGTTAACTATGGCTACACCTTC
clone_size: NA; v_call: TRBV18; d_call: NA; j_call: TRBJ2-1; cdr3_aa: CASSPSLTGVSYNEQFF; cdr3_nt: TGTGCCAGCTCACCCTCCCTGACAGGAGTCTCCTACAATGAGCAGTTCTTC
clone_size: NA; v_call: TRBV29-1; d_call: NA; j_call: TRBJ1-1; cdr3_aa: CSGKQGNTEAFF; cdr3_nt: TGCAGCGGAAAACAGGGGAACACTGAAGCTTTCTTT
clone_size: NA; v_call: TRBV6-1; d_call: NA; j_call: TRBJ1-3; cdr3_aa: CATEGSGNTIYF; cdr3_nt: TGTGCCACTGAGGGTTCTGGAAACACCATATATTTT
clone_size: few; v_call: TRBV4-3; d_call: NA; j_call: TRBJ1-1; cdr3_aa: CASSQAIQGTEAFF; cdr3_nt: TGCGCCAGCAGCCAAGCGATTCAGGGGACTGAAGCTTTCTTT
clone_size: NA; v_call: TRBV11-2; d_call: NA; j_call: TRBJ2-4; cdr3_aa: CASSPTGGGNIQYF; cdr3_nt: TGTGCCAGCAGCCCCACAGGGGGGGGAAACATTCAGTACTTC
clone_size: NA; v_call: TRBV2; d_call: NA; j_call: TRBJ1-3; cdr3_aa: CASSAGGDTIYF; cdr3_nt: TGTGCCAGCAGCGCTGGAGGGGACACCATATATTTT
clone_size: NA; v_call: TRBV7-9; d_call: TRBD1; j_call: TRBJ2-7; cdr3_aa: CASSSRRDRVYEQYF; cdr3_nt: TGTGCCAGCAGCTCGCGCCGGGACAGGGTGTACGAGCAGTACTTC
clone_size: NA; v_call: TRBV6-5; d_call: NA; j_call: TRBJ2-3; cdr3_aa: CASRKGVEADTQYF; cdr3_nt: TGTGCCAGCAGAAAAGGCGTGGAGGCAGATACGCAGTATTTT